This T cell receptor (beta chain) was obtained from a study of blood T cell repertoires in COVID-19. Background on the study: Specimens from acute and convalescent COVID-19 originated in the United States, Italy and Spain. T cells, B-cell-depleted T cells, or PBMCs supplied cDNA or gDNA.

Germline V gene data show CDR1 as LGHDT and CDR2 as YNNKEL (reference sequence). Trimming removed 4 bases at V and 9 bases at J, with 13 bases between. CDR3 length: 13 amino acids. In the original analysis: Amplification from reference gene primers served as the basis for estimated nucleated cell counts. Generated by immunoSEQ multiplex PCR, the TCRdb table keeps only in-frame clones and is missing some. That table gives V, J and clone size, and the DNA gave D and trimming. The sample holds 270,000 or so clones, roughly 91% seen once. Patients from Seattle were sampled longitudinally, starting during active infection.

This chain joins TRBV3-1 (or the pseudogene TRBV3-2) and TRBJ1-5; D is undetermined. The sequencing sample was made of peripheral blood. The origin of this receptor is a woman in her 30s with COVID-19, enrolled during active disease. Here the CDR3 DNA reads TGTGCCAGCAGCCGGGCCGCCTCCTGGCCCCAGCATTTT. Residues: CASSRAASWPQHF.